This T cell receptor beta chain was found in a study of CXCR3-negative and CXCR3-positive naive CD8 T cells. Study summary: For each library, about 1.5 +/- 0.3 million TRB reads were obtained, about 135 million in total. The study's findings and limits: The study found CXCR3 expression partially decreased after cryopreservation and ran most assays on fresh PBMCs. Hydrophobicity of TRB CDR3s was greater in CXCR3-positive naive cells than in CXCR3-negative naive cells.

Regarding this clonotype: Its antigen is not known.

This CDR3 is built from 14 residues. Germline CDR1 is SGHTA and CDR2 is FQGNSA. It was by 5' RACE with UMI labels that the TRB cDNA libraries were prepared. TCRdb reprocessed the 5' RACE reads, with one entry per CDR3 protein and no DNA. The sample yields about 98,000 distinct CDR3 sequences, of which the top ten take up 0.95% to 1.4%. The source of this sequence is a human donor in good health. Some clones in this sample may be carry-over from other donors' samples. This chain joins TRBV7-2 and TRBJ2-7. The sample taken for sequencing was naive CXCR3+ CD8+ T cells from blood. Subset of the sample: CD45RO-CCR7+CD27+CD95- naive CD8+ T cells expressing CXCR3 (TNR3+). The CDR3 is CASSFVGSYYEQYF.